This passage covers 3 T cell receptor beta chains from one sample sequenced in a study of blood T cells in healthy people across ages. Using a J-beta primer mix together with a sample-barcoded 5' primer, a second PCR was run for roughly 6 to 11 cycles. One entry per CDR3 protein results from TCRdb running MiXCR on the 5' RACE reads. The sample carries roughly 900,000 distinct CDR3 sequences, 48% recorded once. Sample: blood. These receptors all stem from a man under 40 in good health.

J is TRBJ1-6 and V is TRBV4-1; 7 bases are a match to TRBD1. The CDR3 length is 15 residues. Germline CDR1 reads MGHRA; CDR2 reads YSYEKL. With V trimmed by 3 bases and J by 4 bases, 3 bases remained unmatched. The chain's CDR3 is CASSQGTAYNSPLHF. In nucleotides, the CDR3 is TGCGCCAGCAGCCAGGGGACAGCGTATAATTCACCCCTCCACTTT.

The rearrangement links TRBV4-2 to TRBJ2-3; TRBD1 is a possible D gene (5 bases). Germline V gene lookup returns CDR1 LGHNA and CDR2 YNFKEQ. The CDR3 is 15 residues long. Trimming shortened V by 0 bases and J by 7 bases, and 14 bases separated the two germline ends. The DNA of the CDR3 is TGTGCCAGCAGCCAAGATCCTGACAGCGACTATACGCAGTATTTT. It codes for CASSQDPDSDYTQYF.

This rearrangement joins TRBV28 to TRBJ2-7; 7 bases align to TRBD1. J was trimmed by 1 base and V by 3 bases; bases with no gene match: 6. The CDR3 covers 15 residues. The V gene's germline CDR1 is MDHEN and CDR2 SYDVKM. The CDR3 DNA reads as TGTGCCAGCAGTTTCCAAGGGGACAGTTCCTACGAGCAGTACTTC. Residues: CASSFQGDSSYEQYF.